This TCR beta chain was obtained from a study of blood T cell repertoires in COVID-19. Study-level background: Sites across the United States, Italy and Spain contributed samples from acute and convalescent COVID-19. Sources were T cells, B-cell-depleted T cells, or PBMCs; the material itself was cDNA or gDNA.

In the original workflow: Reference gene primer amplification yielded estimated nucleated cell counts. Profiled with immunoSEQ multiplex PCR; TCRdb holds only in-frame clones, not every one. V, J and clone size reflect that table, while D and trimming were determined from the DNA. Of about 110,000 clones in the sample, 80% were seen once. Germline V lookup: CDR1 SQVTM, CDR2 ANQGSEA. V was clipped by 5 bases and J by 3 bases; unmatched bases: 4. The length of the CDR3 is 14 residues. V is TRBV29-1 and J is TRBJ2-7; TRBD2 aligns across 13 bases. The material sequenced was peripheral blood. This TCR was recovered from a human donor in a cohort sampled during active or convalescent COVID-19. CDR3 residues: CSVRLAGGNYEQYF. The CDR3 region has the DNA TGCAGCGTTAGACTAGCGGGGGGCAACTACGAGCAGTACTTC.